This T cell receptor beta chain was identified during a study of cytomegalovirus exposure and HLA in healthy donors. Study results and caveats: Confirmation was obtained in vitro that three CMV-associated chains are specific for CMV antigens. Cytomegalovirus-associated TCR beta chains were listed, numbering 150 to 200.

Trimming at V came to 8 bases and at J to 2 bases, leaving 8 bases not matched to a gene. In germline, CDR1 is SNHLY, CDR2 FYNNEI. The CDR3 spans 14 residues. This clone has only one observation. The target antigen is unknown. Libraries were prepared by immunoSEQ multiplex PCR; TCRdb keeps only in-frame clonotypes and omits some of them. The sample consists of 98,000 or so clones, over 75% of them appearing once. This TCR was sampled from a woman aged 18-29 years in good health and CMV-seronegative. The chain couples TRBV2 to TRBJ2-5; TRBD2 aligns across 7 bases. The sequencing input was PBMCs. CDR3 residues: CASVAGEGQETQYF. The CDR3 coding sequence is TGTGCCAGCGTCGCGGGGGAGGGACAAGAGACCCAGTACTTC.